The 21 T cell receptor beta chains in this list originate from one sample, sequenced in a study of T-cell reconstitution after alpha-beta-depleted transplantation in children. Unique molecular identifiers were incorporated when the TCRbeta library was constructed. Via MiXCR, TCRdb re-called the PCR reads, giving one row per CDR3 protein. Of just over 350,000 distinct CDR3 sequences detected, about 14% appear once; the ten largest clones hold roughly 4.5%. The sequencing here drew on PBMCs, taken from the stem cell graft. These receptors were obtained from a human donor who donated a stem cell graft to a child with Fanconi anemia.

This clonotype was picked up many times. This chain uses TRBV6-5 with TRBJ2-7, with D maybe TRBD2 (5 bases). Germline CDR1 MNHEY, CDR2 SVGAGI. This CDR3 is built from 13 residues. The ends were cut back, 0 bases at V and 6 bases at J, with 9 bases in the middle. The CDR3 nucleotides are TGTGCCAGCAGTTACTCGAGGGCTAGCGAGCAGTACTTC. Residues: CASSYSRASEQYF.

This clonotype was seen a few times. The chain joins TRBV6-1 to TRBJ1-1, with D hard to call. V lost 6 bases to trimming and J lost 0 bases, with 8 bases between them. CDR1 is MNHNS and CDR2 is SASEGT in the germline V gene. This CDR3 has 13 amino acids. The DNA for the CDR3 is TGTGCCAGCAGATCAGCTCTGAACACTGAAGCTTTCTTT. Protein: CASRSALNTEAFF.

This clonotype was detected ten times or more. The CDR3 loop reads CASSLGVLLRTEYF. CDR3 DNA sequence: TGTGCCAGCAGCTTAGGCGTACTCCTCCGAACGGAGTATTTT. The chain combines TRBV7-8 with TRBJ2-3; D unclear. From germline, CDR1 is SGHVS and CDR2 FQNEAQ. This CDR3 spans 14 amino acids. Trimming removed 1 base from V and 13 bases from J, with 18 bases in between.

This chain connects TRBV28 to TRBJ1-2; a possible D gene is TRBD1 (6 bases). With 10 bases removed from V and 0 bases from J, the gap between germline ends came to 15 bases. Germline V lookup: CDR1 MDHEN, CDR2 SYDVKM. This CDR3 comprises 14 residues. The CDR3 loop is CATVHRETNYGYTF. In nucleotides, the CDR3 is TGTGCCACCGTGCACAGGGAGACTAACTATGGCTACACCTTC.

CDR3 in amino acids: CASTAGYGDEQFF. The CDR3, as DNA: TGCGCCAGCACTGCAGGTTATGGGGATGAGCAGTTCTTC. The V call is TRBV10-2, the J call TRBJ2-1; D uncertain. The germline CDR1 and CDR2 sequences are WSHSY and SAAADI. Trimming took off 7 bases at V and 8 bases at J, with 15 bases between the two ends. CDR3 length: 13 residues.

CDR3 region: CASSSGTAGNTIYF. The CDR3, as DNA: TGTGCCAGCAGCTCAGGGACAGCTGGAAACACCATATATTTT. The chain joins TRBV12-3 or TRBV12-4 to TRBJ1-3, with 7 nucleotides matching TRBD1. The V gene end was trimmed by 6 bases and the J gene end by 2 bases; junction bases not matched to a gene: 4. The CDR3 is made up of 14 amino acids.

This clonotype showed up many times. The gene calls are TRBV10-2 and TRBJ2-6, with D unclear. V lost 8 bases, J lost 2 bases, and 4 bases lay in between. Per germline, CDR1 WSHSY and CDR2 SAAADI. This CDR3 contains 12 residues. CDR3 residues: CASSPGANVLTF. As DNA, the CDR3 is TGCGCCAGCTCTCCTGGGGCCAACGTCCTGACTTTC.

CDR3 region: CASASGGLGDTQYF. Written as DNA, the CDR3 is TGTGCCAGCGCCTCGGGGGGACTAGGAGATACGCAGTATTTT. This chain uses TRBV7-9 with TRBJ2-3, with 8 positions matching TRBD2. Unmatched junction bases numbered 9, after V lost 8 bases and J lost 5 bases. The CDR3 contains 14 residues. Germline loops: CDR1 SEHNR, CDR2 FQNEAQ (reference sequence).

This clonotype was counted a few times. The chain recombines TRBV12-3 or TRBV12-4 with TRBJ1-6, with 7 bases identical to TRBD1. The CDR3 sequence is 15 residues long. J was trimmed by 9 bases and V by 6 bases; bases with no gene match: 11. In DNA, the CDR3 is TGTGCCAGCAGCCAATTGGGGACAGAGAGTTCACCCCTCCACTTT. Encoded protein: CASSQLGTESSPLHF.

The rearrangement joins TRBV27 to TRBJ2-1, with 8 bases that match TRBD2. Germline trimming cut 11 bases from V and 4 bases from J; bases unmatched to any gene: 10. Germline V lookup: CDR1 MNHEY, CDR2 SMNVEV (reference sequence). There are 14 residues in the CDR3. CDR3 sequence (DNA): TGTGCCTTCCCCGGGGGGGATATATACAATGAGCAGTTCTTC. It is translated as CAFPGGDIYNEQFF.

This clonotype was detected ten times or more. The chain couples TRBV29-1 to TRBJ1-1; D is perhaps TRBD1 (5 bases). Trimming left V 3 bases short and J 2 bases short, with 10 bases between. The CDR3 contains 13 residues. The germline gives CDR1 SQVTM, CDR2 ANQGSEA. For the CDR3, the DNA is TGCAGCGTTGAGGGGCAGATTAACACTGAAGCTTTCTTT. Its translation: CSVEGQINTEAFF.

This clonotype was found a few times. This chain uses TRBV12-3 or TRBV12-4 with TRBJ1-1, with D possibly being TRBD1 (6 bases). The CDR3 contains 19 residues. Trimming left V 3 bases short and J 2 bases short, with 25 bases between. The CDR3 sequence is CASSFLSGQGLGDNTEAFF. For the CDR3, the DNA is TGTGCCAGCAGTTTCCTTTCAGGGCAGGGGCTGGGGGATAACACTGAAGCTTTCTTT.

The sample holds a few counts of this clonotype. The chain is built from TRBV18 and TRBJ2-5; the D call may be TRBD1 or TRBD2 (7 bases each). Trimming shortened V by 1 base and J by 5 bases, and 14 bases separated the two germline ends. CDR3 length: 15 residues. Germline CDR1 reads KGHSH; CDR2 reads LQKENI. Written as DNA, the CDR3 is TGTGCCAGCTCACCACGACAGGGTAGCGGGGAGACCCAGTACTTC. This gives the protein CASSPRQGSGETQYF.

The table lists this clonotype with many counts. The chain combines TRBV24-1 with TRBJ1-1, with a tentative D call TRBD1 (6 bases). Deletions cut 4 bases from V and 1 base from J, with 21 bases between. This CDR3 has 18 amino acids. Germline CDR1 reads KGHDR; CDR2 reads SFDVKD. As DNA, the CDR3 is TGTGCCACCAGTGACCTAGAACATTACAGGGAAGGGAACACTGAAGCTTTCTTT. This sequence encodes CATSDLEHYREGNTEAFF.

The chain couples TRBV7-9 to TRBJ1-2, with 7 bases identical to TRBD1. The length of the CDR3 is 14 residues. Looked up from germline, CDR1 is SEHNR and CDR2 is FQNEAQ (reference sequence). V shed 3 bases and J 4 bases; nucleotides not matched to a gene: 5. CDR3 loop: CASSFLGQAYGYTF. CDR3 coding DNA: TGTGCCAGCAGCTTCCTCGGACAGGCCTATGGCTACACCTTC.

This clonotype came up a few times. The chain couples TRBV29-1 to TRBJ2-3; 9 bases line up with TRBD1. V shed 4 bases and J 0 bases; nucleotides not matched to a gene: 17. CDR3 size: 19 residues. Germline CDR1 is SQVTM and CDR2 is ANQGSEA. The CDR3 is CSVVDRASTGTGSTDTQYF. The CDR3 region has the DNA TGCAGCGTTGTAGACCGGGCCTCCACCGGGACAGGGAGCACAGATACGCAGTATTTT.

This clonotype has at least ten counts. This chain links TRBV7-2 with TRBJ2-7; the D gene is possibly TRBD1 (7 bases). The CDR3 is 15 amino acids. Germline assignment: CDR1 SGHTA and CDR2 FQGNSA. Trimming cost V 7 bases and J 5 bases, with 21 bases left between them. The CDR3 sequence: CASTPGQGGFHEQYF. The CDR3 coding sequence is TGTGCCAGCACCCCCGGCCAGGGGGGATTCCACGAGCAGTACTTC.

The chain is built from TRBV20-1 and TRBJ2-1; D remains ambiguous. Trimming pared 1 base from V and 7 bases from J, leaving 14 bases between. Germline lookup yields CDR1 DFQATT and CDR2 SNEGSKA (reference sequence). The CDR3 sequence is 14 residues long. The DNA for the CDR3 is TGCAGTGCTAGAGGCACGACTGATTGGAATGAGCAGTTCTTC. Protein: CSARGTTDWNEQFF.

This clonotype showed up just a few times. This chain connects TRBV5-1 to TRBJ2-5; no firm D call. The germline V gene has CDR1 SGHRS and CDR2 YFSETQ. The V end was cut by 3 bases, the J end by 3 bases, with 9 bases between. The CDR3 has 13 residues. The CDR3 sequence: CASSSRPEETQYF. The DNA for the CDR3 is TGCGCCAGCAGCTCTCGACCCGAAGAGACCCAGTACTTC.

This clonotype has a count of ten or more. The V and J genes are TRBV11-2 and TRBJ2-3; TRBD2 matches 7 bases. This CDR3 is built from 15 residues. Germline CDR1 reads SGHAT; CDR2 reads FQNNGV. The V segment lost 3 bases and the J segment 0 bases; nucleotides outside the gene matches: 3. CDR3 protein: CASSFDGGSTDTQYF. The CDR3 region has the DNA TGTGCCAGCAGCTTTGACGGGGGGAGCACAGATACGCAGTATTTT.

This clonotype was recorded many times. This CDR3 is CASSLVTGTVFF. CDR3 in DNA: TGTGCCAGCAGTTTGGTGACCGGGACGGTGTTCTTC. J is TRBJ2-1 and V is TRBV12-3 or TRBV12-4; D tentatively fits TRBD1 or TRBD2 (5 bases each). The CDR3 loop spans 12 amino acids. V was clipped by 3 bases and J by 15 bases, with 15 bases between them.